The sequence of this TCR beta chain was determined in a study of human T cells and chemical hapten exposure. This clonotype was observed many times. CDR1 and CDR2 (germline): MNHEY, SVGAGI. V lost 6 bases, J lost 2 bases, and 14 bases lay in between. The CDR3 spans 14 residues. Time point indicated: patch test 2, 6 weeks after DPC sensitization. Treatment reported: therapeutic diphenylcyclopropenone sensitization with weekly scalp DPC. TCRdb re-called the RACE reads with MiXCR, one entry per CDR3 protein. This table has about 40,000 distinct CDR3 sequences, 3% to 3.5% appearing once. The source material was whole blood, sampled in connection with sensitization to the hapten diphenylcyclopropenone (DPC). This chain uses TRBV6-5 with TRBJ2-7, with D possibly TRBD2 on 6 matching bases. The receptor was derived from a man aged 35 to 55 with alopecia areata. Some clones in this sample may be carry-over from other donors' samples. The CDR3 loop is CASRRGTGTYEQYF. The CDR3 DNA follows: TGTGCCAGCAGACGGGGGACCGGGACCTACGAGCAGTACTTC.